A single sample is the source of the 23 T cell receptor beta chains below, sequenced in a study of T cells in Graves' hyperthyroidism and ophthalmopathy. From RNA transcripts, TCR beta CDR3 regions were amplified. First-round RT-PCR of the TCR CDR3 relied on the HTBI primer set. TCRdb re-called the multiplex PCR reads through MiXCR, storing one row per CDR3 protein. The table records about 640,000 distinct CDR3 sequences, around 20% of them present only once. Sequencing input: blood. The receptors were sampled from a man younger than 40 with Graves' ophthalmopathy.

This clonotype was recorded at least ten times. This sequence joins TRBV30 and TRBJ1-1; unclear D gene. The CDR3 contains 14 residues. The V and J ends lost 5 bases and 2 bases respectively, with 15 bases between them. Germline CDR1 GTSNPN, CDR2 SVGIG (reference sequence). The CDR3 DNA follows: TGTGCCTGGGCCCAGAAGCGGAGAAACACTGAAGCTTTCTTT. It is translated as CAWAQKRRNTEAFF.

This clonotype came up many times. This chain connects TRBV20-1 to TRBJ1-5, with D perhaps TRBD1 (6 bases). CDR1 and CDR2 from the germline V gene are DFQATT and SNEGSKA (reference sequence). Trimming took off 1 base at V and 2 bases at J, with 12 bases between the two ends. This CDR3 contains 15 residues. CDR3 sequence: CSARAGGRGNQPQHF. The CDR3 region has the DNA TGCAGTGCTAGAGCGGGGGGCCGAGGCAATCAGCCCCAGCATTTT.

As to this clonotype: A much larger clone lies a single base off, so this may be a read error. The V call is TRBV28, the J call TRBJ1-1; the D is unclear. The CDR3 totals 14 residues. Germline CDR1 is MDHEN and CDR2 is SYDVKM. CDR3 coding DNA: TGTGCCAGCGGTTTCCCCGGGGAAGCCACTGAAGCTTTCTTT. This encodes CASGFPGEATEAFF. Together with reference TRBV28 and TRBJ1-1, the CDR3 gives the full variable domain: DVKVTQSSRYLVKRTGEKVFLECVQDMDHENMFWYRQDPGLGLRLIYFSYDVKMKEKGDIPEGYSVSREKKERFSLILESASTNQTSMYLCASGFPGEATEAFFGQGTRLTVV.

The chain has TRBV27 and TRBJ2-1; D gene ambiguous. Looked up from germline, CDR1 is MNHEY and CDR2 is SMNVEV (reference sequence). The CDR3 spans 18 residues. V gave up 5 bases and J gave up 4 bases, with 24 bases separating them. CDR3 nucleotides: TGTGCCAGCAGTCCGAAACCCCCCTGGCTGGGGTGGTACAATGAGCAGTTCTTC. This sequence encodes CASSPKPPWLGWYNEQFF.

This sequence joins TRBV5-4 and TRBJ2-7, with 7 positions matching TRBD2. The CDR3 consists of 15 residues. In germline, CDR1 is SGHNT, CDR2 YYREEE (reference sequence). Trimming cost V 4 bases and J 4 bases; bases outside gene matches: 11. CDR3 sequence reads: CASSGPGGGPYEQYF. CDR3 bases: TGTGCCAGCAGCGGCCCGGGGGGAGGGCCGTACGAGCAGTACTTC.

This clonotype occurred many times. The rearrangement joins TRBV30 to TRBJ2-2; D is uncertain. V gave up 2 bases and J gave up 0 bases, with 7 bases separating them. From germline, CDR1 is GTSNPN and CDR2 SVGIG (reference sequence). This CDR3 contains 14 residues. CDR3 sequence: CAWSLQSNTGELFF. In nucleotides, the CDR3 is TGTGCCTGGAGTCTCCAGTCGAACACCGGGGAGCTGTTTTTT.

This clonotype occurred a few times. The chain combines TRBV19 with TRBJ2-1, with 8 bases lining up with TRBD1. The germline V gene encodes CDR1 LNHDA and CDR2 SQIVND (reference sequence). V shed 8 bases, J shed 8 bases, and the junction held 8 bases outside the gene matches. The CDR3 has 13 residues. CDR3 DNA: TGTGCCAGTGCCGGACAGGGACGGCATGAGCAGTTCTTC. It codes for CASAGQGRHEQFF. The full variable domain, completed using reference TRBV19 and TRBJ2-1, is DGGITQSPKYLFRKEGQNVTLSCEQNLNHDAMYWYRQDPGQGLRLIYYSQIVNDFQKGDIAEGYSVSREKKESFPLTVTSAQKNPTAFYLCASAGQGRHEQFFGPGTRLTVL.

This clonotype appeared a few times. The chain links TRBV6-2 or TRBV6-3 to TRBJ2-1, with 13 bases matching TRBD2. Germline trimming cut 2 bases from V and 8 bases from J; bases unmatched to any gene: 6. This CDR3 spans 16 amino acids. Germline-derived CDR1 and CDR2 are MNHEY and SVGEGT. CDR3 DNA: TGTGCCAGCAGTTACGGGACTAGCGGGAACTGGGATGAGCAGTTCTTC. It translates to CASSYGTSGNWDEQFF.

This clonotype appeared once. The chain has TRBV20-1 and TRBJ2-5, with D possibly called TRBD1 or TRBD2 (6 bases each). Germline lookup yields CDR1 DFQATT and CDR2 SNEGSKA (reference sequence). The CDR3 runs 16 residues. With 2 bases removed from V and 0 bases from J, the gap between germline ends came to 16 bases. The CDR3 reads CSARTPRRGDQETQYF. The CDR3, as DNA: TGCAGTGCTAGAACCCCCAGAAGGGGGGACCAAGAGACCCAGTACTTC.

This clonotype was seen more than once but under ten times. The J gene is TRBJ2-2, the V gene TRBV6-1, with 7 bases aligning to TRBD1. The ends lost 1 base at V and 6 bases at J; junction bases unmatched: 8. The CDR3 is 16 residues long. Germline values: CDR1 MNHNS, CDR2 SASEGT. The CDR3, as DNA: TGTGCCAGCAGTGAAGGTTCGACAGGGAGATCCGGGGAGCTGTTTTTT. Its protein product is CASSEGSTGRSGELFF.

This clonotype was found many times. The V call is TRBV5-1, the J call TRBJ2-1, with D perhaps TRBD1 (7 bases). The CDR3 totals 15 residues. Germline CDR1 reads SGHRS; CDR2 reads YFSETQ. V was cut by 4 bases and J by 2 bases, with 13 bases left in between. The CDR3 DNA follows: TGCGCCAGCAGCGGGGGGACAGCCGCCTACAATGAGCAGTTCTTC. Amino acids: CASSGGTAAYNEQFF.

This clonotype came up a few times. The V call is TRBV3-1, the J call TRBJ2-3; 10 positions agree with TRBD2. Germline CDR1 and CDR2: LGHDT and YNNKEL (reference sequence). The length of the CDR3 is 17 residues. With 0 bases clipped from V and 3 bases from J, the junction kept 6 bases outside the gene matches. The CDR3 DNA reads as TGTGCCAGCAGCCAAGAGCGAGCGGGAGGGCCGACAGATACGCAGTATTTT. Its protein product is CASSQERAGGPTDTQYF.

There are a few counts of this clonotype. The chain recombines TRBV4-3 with TRBJ2-7, with D perhaps TRBD2 (5 bases). From germline, CDR1 is LGHNA and CDR2 YSLEER. Between the trimmed V and J ends, which lost 0 bases and 0 bases, there was a span of 15 bases. This CDR3 comprises 17 residues. The CDR3 region is CASSQEPAGASSYEQYF. CDR3 coding DNA: TGCGCCAGCAGCCAAGAACCGGCGGGCGCTAGCTCCTACGAGCAGTACTTC.

The rearrangement links TRBV20-1 to TRBJ1-1; possibly TRBD1 for D (6 bases). Per germline, CDR1 DFQATT and CDR2 SNEGSKA (reference sequence). V gave up 7 bases and J gave up 3 bases, with 18 bases separating them. The CDR3 is made up of 14 amino acids. CDR3: CSVFRGMGDTEAFF. For the CDR3, the DNA is TGCAGTGTGTTTAGGGGGATGGGGGACACTGAAGCTTTCTTT.

This sequence joins TRBV28 and TRBJ2-2; 9 nucleotides line up with TRBD2. The trim removed 6 bases at V and 0 bases at J, leaving 2 bases unmatched. The CDR3 contains 15 residues. Germline V gene sequence: CDR1 MDHEN, CDR2 SYDVKM. The CDR3 coding sequence is TGTGCCAGCAGACAGCGGGGGGCGAACACCGGGGAGCTGTTTTTT. Its translation is CASRQRGANTGELFF.

CDR3 nucleotides: TGCGCCAGCAGCCAAGGTTTACGCGGGTATTCCTACGAGCAGTACTTC. Translating gives CASSQGLRGYSYEQYF. The chain uses TRBV4-1 and TRBJ2-7; D may be TRBD2 (5 bases). Germline V gene lookup returns CDR1 MGHRA and CDR2 YSYEKL. This CDR3 spans 16 amino acids. V shed 1 base and J shed 1 base, with 14 bases lying between them.

In this sample, this clonotype turned up many times. The junction departs from the called germline gene at one end, perhaps through a read error. The chain links TRBV7-2 to TRBJ2-7; 8 nucleotides agree with TRBD1. The CDR3 totals 15 residues. The V gene's germline CDR1 is SGHTA and CDR2 FQGNSA. Here the CDR3 reads CASSLAGQGPYEQYF. In DNA, the CDR3 is TGTGCCAGCAGTTTAGCTGGACAGGGTCCCTACGAGCAGTACTTC.

This clonotype has at least ten counts. The gene calls are TRBV5-6 and TRBJ1-5, with a weak D call TRBD1 (5 bases). The CDR3 sequence is 14 residues long. The V end lost 5 bases, the J end lost 3 bases, and 12 bases lay between the germline ends. Germline CDR1 is SGHDT and CDR2 is YYEEEE. The CDR3 nucleotides read TGTGCCAGCAGTCTGACAGTTCCCAATCAGCCCCAGCATTTT. Its protein is CASSLTVPNQPQHF.

This clonotype has just a few counts. The rearrangement links TRBV28 to TRBJ2-5, with no clear D. Germline loops: CDR1 MDHEN, CDR2 SYDVKM. V gave up 5 bases and J gave up 3 bases, with 13 bases separating them. The CDR3 has 14 amino acids. CDR3 in amino acids: CASSPLVGEETQYF. CDR3 bases: TGTGCCAGCAGTCCCCTGGTGGGTGAAGAGACCCAGTACTTC. The full variable domain, with the rest looked up from reference TRBV28 and TRBJ2-5, is DVKVTQSSRYLVKRTGEKVFLECVQDMDHENMFWYRQDPGLGLRLIYFSYDVKMKEKGDIPEGYSVSREKKERFSLILESASTNQTSMYLCASSPLVGEETQYFGPGTRLLVL.

This clonotype was recorded at least ten times. The V gene is TRBV27, the J gene TRBJ1-1, with a weak D call TRBD1 (6 bases). Germline CDR1 reads MNHEY; CDR2 reads SMNVEV (reference sequence). Between the trimmed V and J ends, which lost 7 bases and 1 base, there was a span of 16 bases. The CDR3 covers 15 residues. The CDR3 sequence: CASNLVGTPNTEAFF. Here the CDR3 DNA reads TGTGCCAGCAACTTAGTTGGGACACCGAACACTGAAGCTTTCTTT.

This clonotype was picked up one time. CDR3 residues: CASSSQGRVMNEQFF. The CDR3 nucleotides read TGTGCCAGCAGTTCCCAGGGCAGGGTGATGAATGAGCAGTTCTTC. The chain carries TRBV6-5 and TRBJ2-1; TRBD1 is a possible D gene (5 bases). This CDR3 has 15 residues. Germline-derived CDR1 and CDR2 are MNHEY and SVGAGI. V dropped 4 bases and J dropped 7 bases, with 17 bases sitting between them.

The chain is built from TRBV7-8 and TRBJ1-1; D unresolved. The CDR3 has 14 residues. The germline V gene has CDR1 SGHVS and CDR2 FQNEAQ. V lost 4 bases to trimming and J lost 4 bases, with 13 bases between them. The CDR3 region has the DNA TGTGCCAGCAGCTCTAGTGGGCGGACCACTGAAGCTTTCTTT. Its protein is CASSSSGRTTEAFF.

This clonotype was seen only a few times. This rearrangement joins TRBV11-2 to TRBJ2-1; TRBD1 agrees at 7 bases. Trimming removed 6 bases from V and 6 bases from J; junction bases left unmatched: 8. This CDR3 is built from 14 residues. Germline CDR1 and CDR2: SGHAT and FQNNGV. The chain's CDR3 is CASRQGPEANEQFF. The CDR3 coding sequence is TGTGCCAGCAGACAGGGGCCTGAGGCCAATGAGCAGTTCTTC.